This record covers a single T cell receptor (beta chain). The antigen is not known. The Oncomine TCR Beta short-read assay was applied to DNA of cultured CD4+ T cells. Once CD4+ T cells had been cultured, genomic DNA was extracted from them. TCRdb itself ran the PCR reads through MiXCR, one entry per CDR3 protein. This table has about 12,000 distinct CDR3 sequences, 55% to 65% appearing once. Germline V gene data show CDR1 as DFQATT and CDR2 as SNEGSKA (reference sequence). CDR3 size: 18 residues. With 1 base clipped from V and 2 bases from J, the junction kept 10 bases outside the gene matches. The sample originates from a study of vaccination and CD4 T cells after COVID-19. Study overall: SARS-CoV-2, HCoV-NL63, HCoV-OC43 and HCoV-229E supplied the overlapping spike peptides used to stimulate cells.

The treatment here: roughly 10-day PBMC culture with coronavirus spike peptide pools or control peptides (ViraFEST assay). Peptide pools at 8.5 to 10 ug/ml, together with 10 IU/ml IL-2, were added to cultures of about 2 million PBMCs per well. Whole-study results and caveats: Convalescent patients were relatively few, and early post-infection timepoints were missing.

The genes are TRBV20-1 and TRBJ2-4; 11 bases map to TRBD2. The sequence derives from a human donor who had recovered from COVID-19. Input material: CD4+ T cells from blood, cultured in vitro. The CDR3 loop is CSARVSGTSGGTKNIQYF. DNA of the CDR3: TGCAGTGCTAGAGTTTCAGGGACTAGCGGAGGGACCAAAAACATTCAGTACTTC.